The clone carrying this TCR beta chain was observed at least ten times. The target antigen is unknown. This entry comes from a study of breast tumors, draining lymph nodes, adjacent tissues. Whole-study findings and limits: That most tumor T cells come from lymph nodes remained unproven.

TCRdb reprocessed the multiplex PCR reads via MiXCR and lists one record per CDR3 protein. The sample yields 45,000 to 60,000 distinct CDR3 sequences, roughly 23% seen once. The sample was breast tumor tissue. The TCR originated in a female donor with breast cancer. Some clones in this sample may be carry-over from other donors' samples.

The CDR3 region is CSAGSRDRVYGYTF. For the CDR3, the DNA is TGCAGTGCTGGGTCCCGGGACAGGGTATATGGCTACACCTTC. J is TRBJ1-2 and V is TRBV20-1; 9 bases fit TRBD1. The V gene end was trimmed by 5 bases and the J gene end by 5 bases; junction bases not matched to a gene: 9. The CDR3 spans 14 residues. Per germline, CDR1 DFQATT and CDR2 SNEGSKA (reference sequence).